This T cell receptor beta chain was captured in a study of T-cell memory formation after mild COVID-19 (dated by TCRdb to the early 2020s). Broadly, across the study: Most TCR sequence clusters were specific to one of the two donors. T-cell clones expanding and contracting after mild COVID-19 in a couple of donors were tracked by longitudinal TCRalpha and TCRbeta repertoire sequencing. Two young, previously healthy adult volunteers made up the cohort, one male and one female.

Study-level results and caveats: Only two mild cases were covered by the study, and larger cohorts that include severe cases with pre-infection samples were considered necessary. Clones contracting from day 15 to 85 had balanced CD4/CD8 phenotypes, while a second wave expanding from day 15 to 37 was biased towards CD4+. Whether the second-wave clones peaking on day 37 were SARS-CoV-2 specific was not confirmed. Contracting CD4+ clones were located mainly in the CM and EM memory subsets, whereas CD8+ clones were found to be enriched in EMRA. Some responding clones were found in pre-infection memory, which suggests that pre-existing cross-reactive memory T cells took part in the SARS-CoV-2 response.

Counted from cysteine to phenylalanine, this CDR3 has 17 amino acids. The kept DNA is CDR3 alone, 51 bases in frame from the first base. CDR1 and CDR2 are drawn from the germline V gene: MNHEY, SVGEGT. Trimmed from V: 0 bases; trimmed from J: 1 base; junction bases lacking a gene match: 5. Comment on this clonotype: It has no known antigen specificity. No much larger clone is present one base from it, and per-base qualities are unavailable.

PBMCs were isolated by Ficoll-Paque density gradient centrifugation. This sample was sequenced with an Illumina NovaSeq 6000. TCRalpha and TCRbeta cDNA libraries were built by 5'RACE with constant-segment primers, adding sample barcodes and unique molecular identifiers. Trizol reagent was used to extract RNA from every sample. Library amplification was performed in two PCR steps, and a second sample barcode and Illumina TruSeq adapters were introduced in the second step. Sequencing of the libraries was done on an Illumina NovaSeq, producing 2 x 150 bp paired-end reads. Regarding the original processing steps: Demultiplexing of reads and collapsing into UMI-guided consensus sequences were performed with migec v1.2.7. Using mixcr v2.1.11, UMI consensuses were aligned to TRA and TRB V and J templates and then assembled into clonotypes. Expanded or contracted clonotypes were those called significant by both edgeR and NoisET, with noise models trained on biological replicates. For edgeR calls, a false discovery rate-adjusted p below 0.01 and a log2 fold-change threshold of 1 were applied. PCA with hierarchical clustering of max-normalized trajectories of the 1000 most abundant clonotypes was used as exploratory dynamics analysis. Separately sequenced CD4+ and CD8+ repertoires were used to assign the CD4 or CD8 phenotype of responding clones. TCRdb trimmed the raw reads at Q25, called clones with MiXCR and kept productive beta chains. Each CDR3 protein gets just one entry, which takes the most common genes and DNA from the rows behind it. TCRdb, not the original authors, processed these V and J calls. The sample table contains hundreds of thousands of distinct CDR3 sequences; only one count was recorded for 7.5% to 9.5% of them. 20% to 25% of the sample goes to the ten largest clones.

The V and J segments used are TRBV6-2 or TRBV6-3 and TRBJ2-3, with 9 junctional bases fitting TRBD1. The sequenced sample was PBMCs or a T cell subset sorted from them (not recorded which). The clonotype comes from a man between 18 and 35 years old who had mild COVID-19 (a few samples of this study predate the infection). The sample titles of this study are shuffled in the database, so cell type and time point are left out; the donor was told from shared clones. The CDR3 here reads CASSYSGQGLGTDTQYF. The bases read TGTGCCAGCAGTTACTCGGGACAGGGCCTAGGCACAGATACGCAGTATTTT.